Following are 31 T cell receptor beta chains from one sample sequenced in a study of high-grade serous ovarian cancer treatment subgroups. The repertoire was sequenced with immunoSEQ multiplex PCR; TCRdb's copy has only in-frame clones and lacks some. This table has some 33,000 clones, roughly three quarters appearing once. Tumor samples were obtained before definitive surgery or chemotherapy. Sequencing was performed on tumor tissue. These TCRs come from a human donor with high-grade serous ovarian cancer.

The chain joins TRBV4-3 to TRBJ2-3; tentative D call: TRBD2 (5 bases). Germline loops: CDR1 LGHNA, CDR2 YSLEER. V shed 2 bases and J shed 2 bases, with 11 bases lying between them. The CDR3 is 15 amino acids. CDR3 in DNA: TGCGCCAGCAGCCAACGTGGGAGCCCCACAGATACGCAGTATTTT. Translating it yields CASSQRGSPTDTQYF.

V gene TRBV7-2 combines with J gene TRBJ2-5; weak D call: TRBD2 (6 bases). Germline V CDR1 and CDR2: SGHTA, FQGNSA. V lost 5 bases and J lost 2, with 12 bases in between. The CDR3 sequence is 14 residues long. The CDR3 loop reads CASSRSGLQETQYF. In DNA, the CDR3 is TGTGCCAGCAGCCGGAGCGGGCTTCAAGAGACCCAGTACTTC.

A few counts support this clone. V and J are TRBV4-1 and TRBJ1-2; D uncertain. CDR3 length equals 14 residues. Germline V lookup: CDR1 MGHRA, CDR2 YSYEKL. The V gene lost 6 bases and the J gene lost 4 bases, with 15 bases spanning the gap. CDR3 region: CASRGSGASYGYTF. The DNA of the CDR3 is TGCGCCAGCAGGGGGAGCGGTGCTAGCTATGGCTACACCTTC.

The chain recombines TRBV5-1 with TRBJ1-1; D remains unclear. Germline CDR1 SGHRS, CDR2 YFSETQ. This CDR3 contains 15 residues. The V end was cut by 0 bases, the J end by 2 bases, with 11 bases between. DNA for the CDR3: TGCGCCAGCAGCTTGGGGGGTCTCCAAAACACTGAAGCTTTCTTT. Translated, it gives CASSLGGLQNTEAFF.

The chain combines TRBV9 with TRBJ1-2; no firm D call. The V end lost 2 bases, the J end lost 3 bases, and 26 bases lay between the germline ends. This CDR3 contains 19 residues. Germline assignment: CDR1 SGDLS and CDR2 YYNGEE. CDR3 sequence: CASSVAIPVGRHQDYGYTF. CDR3 DNA: TGTGCCAGCAGCGTTGCTATACCGGTTGGACGCCACCAGGACTATGGCTACACCTTC.

This clone was seen a few times. The CDR3 loop is CASSRTGTEEKLFF. CDR3 in DNA: TGTGCCAGCAGCCGGACCGGAACGGAAGAAAAACTGTTTTTT. This rearrangement joins TRBV5-5 to TRBJ1-4; D not certain. V shed 4 bases and J shed 8 bases, with 15 bases lying between them. This CDR3 is built from 14 residues. Germline-derived CDR1 and CDR2 are SGHKS and YYEKEE (reference sequence). Together with reference TRBV5-5 and TRBJ1-4, the CDR3 gives the full variable domain: DAGVTQSPTHLIKTRGQQVTLRCSPISGHKSVSWYQQVLGQGPQFIFQYYEKEERGRGNFPDRFSARQFPNYSSELNVNALLLGDSALYLCASSRTGTEEKLFFGSGTQLSVL.

The gene calls are TRBV2 and TRBJ1-5, with D possibly TRBD1 on 6 matching bases. The ends were cut back, 3 bases at V and 1 base at J, with 10 bases in the middle. Germline V gene data show CDR1 as SNHLY and CDR2 as FYNNEI. CDR3 size: 15 residues. CDR3 in DNA: TGTGCCAGCAGTGAGGACAGAGTGAGCAATCAGCCCCAGCATTTT. Its translation is CASSEDRVSNQPQHF.

The chain is built from TRBV10-3 and TRBJ1-1; a possible D gene is TRBD1 (6 bases). The V end was cut by 6 bases, the J end by 0 bases, with 17 bases between. Germline lookup yields CDR1 ENHRY and CDR2 SYGVKD. This CDR3 region has 16 residues. As DNA, the CDR3 is TGTGCCATCAGGGGGACGGGGGCGTCTTTGAACACTGAAGCTTTCTTT. Residues: CAIRGTGASLNTEAFF.

J is TRBJ2-7 and V is TRBV4-3; no firm D call. Germline V gene lookup returns CDR1 LGHNA and CDR2 YSLEER. The ends were cut back, 6 bases at V and 3 bases at J, with 15 bases in the middle. CDR3 length equals 14 residues. In nucleotides, the CDR3 is TGCGCCAGCAGTCTGTCAGAGGAGAGCTACGAGCAGTACTTC. Residues: CASSLSEESYEQYF.

This clone was seen a handful of times. The rearrangement uses TRBV7-2 and TRBJ1-1; a weak D match, TRBD1 (5 bases). Germline CDR1 SGHTA, CDR2 FQGNSA. The CDR3 length is 15 residues. With 2 bases removed from V and 6 bases from J, the gap between germline ends came to 16 bases. The CDR3 region is CASSLQGGSVSEAFF. CDR3 sequence (DNA): TGTGCCAGCAGCTTACAGGGTGGTTCAGTCTCTGAAGCTTTCTTT.

The chain uses TRBV7-9 and TRBJ2-3; D gene uncertain. Germline V lookup: CDR1 SEHNR, CDR2 FQNEAQ (reference sequence). Trimming shortened V by 7 bases and J by 0 bases, and 8 bases separated the two germline ends. There are 13 residues in the CDR3. Here the CDR3 reads CASKRQSTDTQYF. The CDR3 coding sequence is TGTGCCAGCAAGCGCCAGAGCACAGATACGCAGTATTTT.

This clone occurred a few times. V and J are TRBV2 and TRBJ1-2, with 7 bases that match TRBD1. The length of the CDR3 is 13 residues. Germline V CDR1 and CDR2: SNHLY, FYNNEI. The V gene end was trimmed by 4 bases and the J gene end by 8 bases; junction bases not matched to a gene: 7. The CDR3: CASSVRDRGGYTF. CDR3 DNA: TGTGCCAGCAGTGTGCGGGACAGAGGGGGCTACACCTTC.

This clone was seen more than once but under ten times. The J gene is TRBJ1-5, the V gene TRBV28; D is perhaps TRBD1 (5 bases). The ends were cut back, 3 bases at V and 6 bases at J, with 12 bases in the middle. The germline gives CDR1 MDHEN, CDR2 SYDVKM. The CDR3 totals 14 residues. The CDR3 is CASSFRAGRQPQHF. In nucleotides, the CDR3 is TGTGCCAGCAGTTTCCGGGCAGGGCGTCAGCCCCAGCATTTT.

This chain uses TRBV7-2 with TRBJ1-1, with D possibly TRBD1 on 5 matching bases. V dropped 5 bases and J dropped 2 bases, with 15 bases sitting between them. CDR1 is SGHTA, CDR2 FQGNSA, per germline. This CDR3 region has 15 residues. CDR3 residues: CASSPGPQGNTEAFF. CDR3 sequence (DNA): TGTGCCAGCAGCCCCGGGCCCCAGGGCAACACTGAAGCTTTCTTT.

V is TRBV27 and J is TRBJ2-7; 7 bases agree with TRBD1. CDR3 length: 14 residues. CDR1 MNHEY and CDR2 SMNVEV come from the germline V gene (reference sequence). Trimming took 7 bases from V and 2 from J; bases not matched to a gene: 8. The CDR3 is CASIKKQGAYEQYF. The CDR3 region has the DNA TGTGCCAGCATCAAAAAGCAGGGGGCCTACGAGCAGTACTTC.

The chain uses TRBV28 and TRBJ1-2; D ambiguous. CDR1 and CDR2 from the germline V gene are MDHEN and SYDVKM. The CDR3 extends over 11 amino acids. V shed 4 bases and J shed 5 bases, with 5 bases lying between them. As DNA, the CDR3 is TGTGCCAGCAGTTCGATGTATGGCTACACCTTC. Translating gives CASSSMYGYTF.

The CDR3 DNA is TGTGCCAGCAGCTACAGGCCCAGAGAGAACACTGAAGCTTTCTTT. It encodes CASSYRPRENTEAFF. The V gene is TRBV13, the J gene TRBJ1-1, with a tentative D call TRBD1 (5 bases). Trimming removed 4 bases at V and 1 base at J, with 13 bases between. The CDR3 is 15 amino acids. Germline V lookup: CDR1 PRHDT, CDR2 FYEKMQ (reference sequence).

The chain combines TRBV6-5 with TRBJ1-2; tentative D call: TRBD1 (5 bases). Germline CDR1 reads MNHEY; CDR2 reads SVGAGI. The ends were cut back, 8 bases at V and 8 bases at J, with 15 bases in the middle. The CDR3 loop spans 12 amino acids. CDR3 amino acids: CASREGLGGYTF. The CDR3 nucleotides are TGTGCCAGCCGGGAGGGGTTGGGCGGCTACACCTTC.

Only one count was recorded for this clone. The rearrangement uses TRBV20-1 and TRBJ2-1, with D maybe TRBD2 (5 bases). V gave up 5 bases and J gave up 9 bases, with 11 bases separating them. CDR1 is DFQATT, CDR2 SNEGSKA, per germline (reference sequence). The CDR3 is made up of 11 amino acids. CDR3 sequence reads: CSASRGREQFF. In DNA form, the CDR3 reads TGCAGTGCTTCCCGAGGGCGTGAGCAGTTCTTC.

In DNA form, the CDR3 reads TGTGCCAGCAGTCGGGGACAGAGCTATGGCTACACCTTC. Its translation: CASSRGQSYGYTF. The chain combines TRBV28 with TRBJ1-2, with 7 bases aligning to TRBD1. Germline V gene data show CDR1 as MDHEN and CDR2 as SYDVKM. CDR3 length: 13 residues. After removal of 5 bases from V and 4 bases from J, the junction contained 4 bases not matched to a gene.

The chain carries TRBV5-5 and TRBJ2-1; D ambiguous. Looked up from germline, CDR1 is SGHKS and CDR2 is YYEKEE (reference sequence). The CDR3 length is 15 residues. V gave up 0 bases and J gave up 4 bases, with 11 bases separating them. The CDR3 loop is CASSLVASGYNEQFF. Written as DNA, the CDR3 is TGTGCCAGCAGCTTGGTCGCTTCCGGGTACAATGAGCAGTTCTTC.

V usage is TRBV14 and J usage is TRBJ2-3, with TRBD2 matching 9 bases. Per germline, CDR1 SGHDN and CDR2 FVKESK. This CDR3 has 12 residues. V dropped 5 bases and J dropped 9; count of bases not matched to a gene: 3. The CDR3 nucleotides are TGTGCCAGCAGCATAGCGGGAGAGACGCAGTATTTT. Its protein product is CASSIAGETQYF.

V gene TRBV6-5 combines with J gene TRBJ1-1; D is undetermined. Trimming took 0 bases from V and 7 from J, leaving 15 bases between them. The V gene's germline CDR1 is MNHEY and CDR2 SVGAGI. This CDR3 has 15 residues. DNA of the CDR3: TGTGCCAGCAGTTACTCTTATGACCGGGAGGGTGAAGCTTTCTTT. Amino acids: CASSYSYDREGEAFF.

A few counts support this clone. This chain links TRBV4-3 with TRBJ1-5, with D unresolved. Between the trimmed V and J ends, which lost 0 bases and 5 bases, there was a span of 5 bases. This CDR3 contains 13 residues. Germline assignment: CDR1 LGHNA and CDR2 YSLEER. CDR3 in amino acids: CASSQEAYQPQHF. The CDR3 nucleotides are TGCGCCAGCAGCCAAGAGGCGTATCAGCCCCAGCATTTT.

The chain is built from TRBV7-9 and TRBJ2-7; D gene uncertain. The ends were cut back, 2 bases at V and 6 bases at J, with 5 bases in the middle. This CDR3 is 11 amino acids long. CDR1 is SEHNR, CDR2 FQNEAQ, per germline (reference sequence). In DNA form, the CDR3 reads TGTGCCAGCAGCTTATGGCGCGAGCAGTACTTC. It encodes CASSLWREQYF.

The chain has TRBV28 and TRBJ2-3; 9 bases map to TRBD1. Germline V CDR1 and CDR2: MDHEN, SYDVKM. The CDR3 is 19 amino acids. The V gene end was trimmed by 4 bases and the J gene end by 4 bases; junction bases not matched to a gene: 18. The CDR3 is CASSSPFGTGSPQPDTQYF. In DNA, the CDR3 is TGTGCCAGCAGTTCCCCTTTCGGGACAGGGAGCCCTCAGCCAGATACGCAGTATTTT.

The V and J genes are TRBV5-1 and TRBJ2-2; either TRBD1 or TRBD2 may supply D (6 bases each). Germline V gives CDR1 SGHRS, CDR2 YFSETQ. V was clipped by 6 bases and J by 6 bases, with 9 bases between them. The CDR3 spans 12 residues. Here the CDR3 reads CASNGGPGELFF. In DNA form, the CDR3 reads TGCGCCAGCAATGGGGGGCCCGGGGAGCTGTTTTTT.

The chain combines TRBV7-6 with TRBJ2-3; weak D call: TRBD2 (6 bases). Germline CDR1 SGHVS, CDR2 FNYEAQ. V lost 0 bases and J 5 bases, leaving 18 bases between the germline ends. This CDR3 is built from 17 residues. The CDR3 region is CASSLAFRDGSGDTQYF. The CDR3 DNA reads as TGTGCCAGCAGCTTAGCCTTTAGAGACGGGAGCGGAGATACGCAGTATTTT.

V usage is TRBV5-6 and J usage is TRBJ1-3, with 10 positions matching TRBD1. Germline values: CDR1 SGHDT, CDR2 YYEEEE. CDR3 length equals 18 residues. The V gene end was trimmed by 4 bases and the J gene end by 1 base; junction bases not matched to a gene: 11. The CDR3 nucleotides are TGTGCCAGCAGCCCCAGACAGGGGGCCCGCAGTTCTGGAAACACCATATATTTT. Amino acid sequence: CASSPRQGARSSGNTIYF. The whole variable domain, remainder taken from reference TRBV5-6 and TRBJ1-3, is DAGVTQSPTHLIKTRGQQVTLRCSPKSGHDTVSWYQQALGQGPQFIFQYYEEEERQRGNFPDRFSGHQFPNYSSELNVNALLLGDSALYLCASSPRQGARSSGNTIYFGEGSWLTVV.

The gene calls are TRBV28 and TRBJ2-1; 7 nucleotides agree with TRBD2. The J segment lost 7 bases and the V segment lost 5 bases, leaving 11 bases of the junction unmatched. CDR1 MDHEN and CDR2 SYDVKM come from the germline V gene. The CDR3 has 15 amino acids. Written as DNA, the CDR3 is TGTGCCAGCAGTCCTCTGGGCGGGGGAGATAATGAGCAGTTCTTC. This gives the protein CASSPLGGGDNEQFF.

This clone has a single count. This chain connects TRBV5-8 to TRBJ1-2, with D unclear. Trimming left V 0 bases short and J 2 bases short, with 5 bases between. The CDR3 is made up of 13 amino acids. Germline CDR1 and CDR2: SGHTS and YDEGEE. CDR3: CASSLVTNYGYTF. The CDR3 DNA reads TGTGCCAGCAGCTTGGTTACAAACTATGGCTACACCTTC. Full variable domain (remainder filled in from reference TRBV5-8 and TRBJ1-2): EAGVTQSPTHLIKTRGQQATLRCSPISGHTSVYWYQQALGLGLQFLLWYDEGEERNRGNFPPRFSGRQFPNYSSELNVNALELEDSALYLCASSLVTNYGYTFGSGTRLTVV.